These 8 T cell receptor beta chains were sequenced from one sample in a study of spatial heterogeneity in lung cancer. Each CDR3 protein gets one entry after TCRdb re-called the 5' RACE reads with MiXCR. The repertoire holds about 52,000 distinct CDR3 sequences, with around 7% as singletons. Time point reported: blood at routine non-recurrence follow-up after resection. Tumor, nontumor lung or frozen PBMC supplied whole RNA that was sequenced unsorted. The source material was PBMCs, sampled at follow-up. Every receptor here comes from a female donor with early-stage non-small cell lung cancer.

This chain joins TRBV7-9 and TRBJ1-2; possible D gene TRBD1, 6 bases. From germline, CDR1 is SEHNR and CDR2 FQNEAQ (reference sequence). V was shortened by 5 bases and J by 4 bases, with 14 bases between the two germline ends. The CDR3 contains 14 residues. As DNA, the CDR3 is TGTGCCAGCAGCCCCCCGGGGGGCGGCTATGGCTACACCTTC. The encoded protein is CASSPPGGGYGYTF.

In its sample, this clonotype was seen many times. The chain links TRBV7-2 to TRBJ2-3; D may be TRBD2 (5 bases). Germline V gene lookup returns CDR1 SGHTA and CDR2 FQGNSA. V was pared by 5 bases and J by 12 bases, with 12 bases between. This CDR3 contains 11 residues. DNA of the CDR3: TGTGCCAGCAGCGTCCGGGATAAACAGTATTTT. The encoded protein is CASSVRDKQYF.

The genes are TRBV19 and TRBJ2-5; possibly TRBD1 or TRBD2 for D (5 bases each). V gave up 6 bases and J gave up 5 bases, with 13 bases separating them. This CDR3 region has 13 residues. The germline V gene has CDR1 LNHDA and CDR2 SQIVND (reference sequence). The CDR3 DNA sequence: TGTGCCAGTAGAAGCACATGGGGGGAGACCCAGTACTTC. Translated: CASRSTWGETQYF.

To note about this clonotype: A much bigger clone sits one base away, suggesting this may be a read error. The chain couples TRBV28 to TRBJ1-2, with 9 bases that match TRBD1. The CDR3 spans 14 residues. The germline V gene has CDR1 MDHEN and CDR2 SYDVKM. J gave up 8 bases and V 5 bases, and 9 bases lay outside the gene matches. CDR3 amino acids: CASSGGQGGKGYTF. The CDR3 DNA is TGTGCCAGCAGTGGGGGACAGGGCGGAAAAGGCTACACCTTC.

The table lists this clonotype with many counts. V and J are TRBV11-2 and TRBJ1-1; D unresolved. CDR1 is SGHAT and CDR2 is FQNNGV in the germline V gene. The CDR3 runs 11 residues. V lost 3 bases to trimming and J lost 5 bases, with 4 bases between them. The CDR3 is CASSLRTEAFF. The CDR3 DNA is TGTGCCAGCAGCTTGCGGACTGAAGCTTTCTTT.

The V gene is TRBV4-1, the J gene TRBJ2-7, with 9 bases aligning to TRBD2. From germline, CDR1 is MGHRA and CDR2 YSYEKL. The V and J ends lost 4 bases and 3 bases, in that order; junction bases with no gene match: 4. The length of the CDR3 is 14 residues. CDR3 protein: CASSPAGGLYEQYF. The CDR3 coding sequence is TGCGCCAGCAGCCCAGCGGGGGGCCTCTACGAGCAGTACTTC.

This clonotype turned up a few times. The chain couples TRBV29-1 to TRBJ1-4, with D maybe TRBD1 (5 bases). V lost 4 bases, J lost 5 bases, and 14 bases lay in between. The V gene's germline CDR1 is SQVTM and CDR2 ANQGSEA. The CDR3 is made up of 14 amino acids. Here the CDR3 reads CSVGEAGSNEKLFF. The CDR3 DNA is TGCAGCGTTGGGGAAGCAGGGAGCAATGAAAAACTGTTTTTT.

This clonotype was recorded a few times. V and J are TRBV5-1 and TRBJ2-2; either TRBD1 or TRBD2 may supply D (5 bases each). Germline loops: CDR1 SGHRS, CDR2 YFSETQ. V lost 3 bases, J lost 4 bases, and 10 bases lay in between. The CDR3 spans 14 residues. The CDR3 sequence is CASSWETATGELFF. The CDR3 region has the DNA TGCGCCAGCAGCTGGGAGACAGCCACCGGGGAGCTGTTTTTT.